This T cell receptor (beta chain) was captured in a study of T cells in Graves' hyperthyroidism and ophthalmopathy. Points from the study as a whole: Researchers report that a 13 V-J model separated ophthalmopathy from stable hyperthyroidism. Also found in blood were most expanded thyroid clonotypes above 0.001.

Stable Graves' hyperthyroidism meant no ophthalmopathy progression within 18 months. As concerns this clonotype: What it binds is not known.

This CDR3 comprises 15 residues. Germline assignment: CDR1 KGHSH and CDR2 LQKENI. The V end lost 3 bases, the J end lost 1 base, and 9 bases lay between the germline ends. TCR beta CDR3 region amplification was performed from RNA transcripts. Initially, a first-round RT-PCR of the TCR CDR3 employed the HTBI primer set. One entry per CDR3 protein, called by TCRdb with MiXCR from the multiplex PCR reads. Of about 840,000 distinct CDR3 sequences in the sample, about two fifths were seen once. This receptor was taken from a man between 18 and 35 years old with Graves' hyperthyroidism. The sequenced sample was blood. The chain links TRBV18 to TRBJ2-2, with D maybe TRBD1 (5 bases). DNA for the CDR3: TGTGCCAGCTCACCTCCAGGGCAGAACACCGGGGAGCTGTTTTTT. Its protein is CASSPPGQNTGELFF.